The 23 T cell receptor beta chains reported below all come from one sample, sequenced in a study of shared clonotypes between healthy human individuals. Here immunoSEQ multiplex PCR was the method, and the copy in TCRdb shows in-frame clones only, minus some. The sample shows millions of clones, approximately 90% of them seen only once. Material for sequencing was naive CD4+ T cells sorted from blood. Indicated subset: CD45RA+ positively selected. These receptor sequences come from a man aged 18 to 30 in good health.

The rearrangement joins TRBV7-9 to TRBJ1-5; D not certain. The V end lost 5 bases, the J end lost 2 bases, and 16 bases lay between the germline ends. In germline, CDR1 is SEHNR, CDR2 FQNEAQ (reference sequence). The CDR3 consists of 16 residues. For the CDR3, the DNA is TGTGCCAGCAGCGACGCCGCGGCGTGGCGCAATCAGCCCCAGCATTTT. This translates into CASSDAAAWRNQPQHF.

Only one count was recorded for this clone. V and J are TRBV6-5 and TRBJ2-5, with D possibly being TRBD2 (5 bases). The CDR3 runs to 11 residues. CDR1 and CDR2 (germline): MNHEY, SVGAGI. V was clipped by 2 bases and J by 10 bases, with 8 bases between them. The CDR3 region is CASSYAGLQYF. The CDR3 DNA is TGTGCCAGCAGTTACGCGGGCCTCCAGTACTTC.

The V and J genes are TRBV5-1 and TRBJ1-4; 10 nucleotides match TRBD1. This CDR3 has 14 amino acids. Germline lookup yields CDR1 SGHRS and CDR2 YFSETQ. V gave up 3 bases and J gave up 6 bases; unmatched junction bases: 2. CDR3 amino acids: CASSWGTGDEKLFF. The CDR3 nucleotides are TGCGCCAGCAGCTGGGGGACAGGGGATGAAAAACTGTTTTTT.

This rearrangement joins TRBV7-2 to TRBJ1-2; no firm D call. Germline-derived CDR1 and CDR2 are SGHTA and FQGNSA. V lost 5 bases, J lost 5 bases, and 21 bases lay in between. The CDR3 has 16 residues. The CDR3 spells CASSPQLPVSRYGYTF. CDR3 bases: TGTGCCAGCAGCCCCCAGCTCCCCGTGTCCCGTTATGGCTACACCTTC. The variable domain in full, with the rest retrieved from reference TRBV7-2 and TRBJ1-2, is GAGVSQSPSNKVTEKGKDVELRCDPISGHTALYWYRQSLGQGLEFLIYFQGNSAPDKSGLPSDRFSAERTGGSVSTLTIQRTQQEDSAVYLCASSPQLPVSRYGYTFGSGTRLTVV.

V gene TRBV7-2 combines with J gene TRBJ2-5, with 9 positions matching TRBD2. The CDR3 runs to 14 residues. The trim removed 8 bases at V and 3 bases at J, leaving 7 bases unmatched. Germline V lookup: CDR1 SGHTA, CDR2 FQGNSA. The CDR3 protein is CASGLTSGKETQYF. DNA for the CDR3: TGTGCCAGCGGACTGACTAGCGGCAAAGAGACCCAGTACTTC.

The rearrangement joins TRBV7-9 to TRBJ2-1; D possibly matches TRBD1 or TRBD2 (5 bases each). Trimming took 6 bases from V and 9 from J, leaving 21 bases between them. The CDR3 contains 15 residues. CDR1 SEHNR and CDR2 FQNEAQ come from the germline V gene (reference sequence). This chain's CDR3 is CASSPTTGPQTEQFF. Written as DNA, the CDR3 is TGTGCCAGCAGTCCCACCACGGGACCCCAGACTGAGCAGTTCTTC.

The V call is TRBV30, the J call TRBJ1-1; D is ambiguous. Trimming removed 3 bases at V and 3 bases at J, with 11 bases between. In germline, CDR1 is GTSNPN, CDR2 SVGIG (reference sequence). CDR3 length: 13 residues. The CDR3, as DNA: TGTGCCTGGAGCCATCCGCCTGACACTGAAGCTTTCTTT. Its translation is CAWSHPPDTEAFF.

The rearrangement joins TRBV6-1 to TRBJ1-2, with no clear D. V shed 0 bases and J shed 4 bases, with 15 bases lying between them. This CDR3 has 16 residues. In germline, CDR1 is MNHNS, CDR2 SASEGT. The DNA for the CDR3 is TGTGCCAGCAGTGAAGCCGGATCGTCCGCCAGCTATGGCTACACCTTC. This sequence encodes CASSEAGSSASYGYTF.

Only one count was recorded for this clone. The rearrangement links TRBV7-2 to TRBJ2-2; D is perhaps TRBD1 or TRBD2 (7 bases each). Trimming shortened V by 5 bases and J by 6 bases, and 19 bases separated the two germline ends. Germline V CDR1 and CDR2: SGHTA, FQGNSA. This CDR3 is 16 amino acids long. The CDR3 here is CASSLGQQGRAGELFF. CDR3 DNA: TGTGCCAGCAGCCTGGGGCAACAGGGGAGGGCCGGGGAGCTGTTTTTT.

The chain carries TRBV29-1 and TRBJ2-3; TRBD2 aligns across 8 bases. This CDR3 has 17 residues. CDR1 SQVTM and CDR2 ANQGSEA come from the germline V gene. V lost 6 bases to trimming and J lost 1 base; unmatched junction nucleotides: 15. CDR3 loop: CSVPPLSSGGRTDTQYF. CDR3 nucleotides: TGCAGCGTCCCACCCCTAAGCTCGGGAGGGCGCACAGATACGCAGTATTTT.

On this clone itself: The sample has other DNA sequences that encode this CDR3 too. J is TRBJ2-7 and V is TRBV30, with 10 positions matching TRBD1. The J segment lost 2 bases and the V segment lost 4 bases, leaving 2 bases of the junction unmatched. The germline V gene has CDR1 GTSNPN and CDR2 SVGIG (reference sequence). The CDR3 has 13 amino acids. The CDR3 sequence is CAWTTGGPYEQYF. CDR3 in DNA: TGTGCCTGGACGACAGGGGGCCCCTACGAGCAGTACTTC.

Worth noting for this clone: The identical CDR3 is also encoded by other nucleotide sequences in the sample. The genes are TRBV9 and TRBJ2-1; TRBD2 agrees at 11 bases. Germline CDR1 SGDLS, CDR2 YYNGEE. The CDR3 has 15 amino acids. The ends lost 2 bases at V and 4 bases at J; junction bases unmatched: 2. The CDR3 DNA sequence: TGTGCCAGCAGCGTGGGACTAGCGGTTTACAATGAGCAGTTCTTC. Translation gives CASSVGLAVYNEQFF.

The chain employs TRBV7-2 and TRBJ2-7; 7 bases align to TRBD1. With V trimmed by 3 bases and J by 5 bases, 1 base remained unmatched. Germline V gene sequence: CDR1 SGHTA, CDR2 FQGNSA. This CDR3 is built from 12 residues. The CDR3 sequence is CASSLQGDEQYF. The CDR3 DNA is TGTGCCAGCAGCTTGCAGGGGGACGAGCAGTACTTC.

This chain uses TRBV10-2 with TRBJ2-1; 13 nucleotides match TRBD2. Unmatched junction bases numbered 7, after V lost 8 bases and J lost 9 bases. Germline CDR1 and CDR2: WSHSY and SAAADI. This CDR3 is built from 14 residues. The CDR3 sequence: CASRQTSGRFEQFF. In DNA form, the CDR3 reads TGCGCCAGCCGCCAGACTAGCGGGAGGTTTGAGCAGTTCTTC.

With respect to this clone: Other DNA sequences in this specimen translate into the identical CDR3. The chain combines TRBV7-2 with TRBJ2-2; 7 bases match TRBD1. V lost 4 bases and J lost 0; bases outside the gene matches: 2. Per the germline V gene, CDR1 is SGHTA and CDR2 is FQGNSA. This CDR3 region has 15 residues. The CDR3 reads CASSSGTANTGELFF. The CDR3 DNA is TGTGCCAGCAGCTCAGGGACAGCGAACACCGGGGAGCTGTTTTTT.

This chain links TRBV10-2 with TRBJ1-2; TRBD1 aligns across 7 bases. The V gene end was trimmed by 7 bases and the J gene end by 8 bases; junction bases not matched to a gene: 16. The germline gives CDR1 WSHSY, CDR2 SAAADI. The CDR3 length is 15 residues. The CDR3 DNA follows: TGCGCCAGCAACCCCACGGGACAGCCCTCTTCGGGCTACACCTTC. Translating it yields CASNPTGQPSSGYTF.

The V call is TRBV2, the J call TRBJ2-5; 7 nucleotides match TRBD2. The CDR3 totals 14 residues. The J segment lost 5 bases and the V segment lost 4 bases, leaving 7 bases of the junction unmatched. CDR1 SNHLY and CDR2 FYNNEI come from the germline V gene. As DNA, the CDR3 is TGTGCCAGCAGTGTTACGGGAGCGGGGGAGACCCAGTACTTC. It codes for CASSVTGAGETQYF.

CDR3 sequence: CATSRDLGIGAQYF. CDR3 sequence (DNA): TGTGCCACCAGCAGAGATCTGGGAATAGGGGCGCAGTATTTT. This sequence joins TRBV15 and TRBJ2-3, with TRBD1 as a possible D gene (5 bases). The CDR3 extends over 14 amino acids. Germline V gene lookup returns CDR1 LNHNV and CDR2 YYDKDF (reference sequence). Between the trimmed V and J ends, which lost 0 bases and 10 bases, there was a span of 14 bases.

The chain combines TRBV19 with TRBJ2-7; possible D gene TRBD2, 6 bases. V was pared by 6 bases and J by 1 base, with 13 bases between. The CDR3 runs 14 residues. In germline, CDR1 is LNHDA, CDR2 SQIVND (reference sequence). The CDR3 loop is CASSAGLMSYEQYF. CDR3 nucleotides: TGTGCCAGTAGCGCGGGACTTATGTCCTACGAGCAGTACTTC.

The chain recombines TRBV7-2 with TRBJ2-3; D call uncertain. Trimming left V 4 bases short and J 5 bases short, with 10 bases between. Germline-derived CDR1 and CDR2 are SGHTA and FQGNSA. The CDR3 has 13 amino acids. In DNA, the CDR3 is TGTGCCAGCAGCTCCCCGGCTGTAGATACGCAGTATTTT. Amino acid sequence: CASSSPAVDTQYF.

The chain uses TRBV19 and TRBJ1-1; the match to TRBD1 covers 8 bases. V lost 6 bases and J lost 1; bases outside the gene matches: 7. This CDR3 spans 15 amino acids. Germline CDR1 LNHDA, CDR2 SQIVND (reference sequence). This CDR3 is CASRDRGLGNTEAFF. CDR3 coding DNA: TGTGCCAGTAGAGACAGGGGATTGGGGAACACTGAAGCTTTCTTT.

This chain links TRBV7-6 with TRBJ2-1; 10 nucleotides line up with TRBD2. Germline V gene lookup returns CDR1 SGHVS and CDR2 FNYEAQ. V gave up 1 base and J gave up 6 bases; unmatched junction bases: 12. The CDR3 is 18 amino acids. The CDR3 protein is CASSLGFQTSGFSNEQFF. CDR3 DNA: TGTGCCAGCAGCTTAGGGTTCCAGACTAGCGGGTTCAGCAATGAGCAGTTCTTC.

This clone was detected only once. This chain joins TRBV4-1 and TRBJ2-2; no reliable D call. The CDR3 sequence is 12 residues long. In germline, CDR1 is MGHRA, CDR2 YSYEKL. Trimming removed 1 base at V and 7 bases at J, with 4 bases between. CDR3: CASSQVDGELFF. CDR3 bases: TGCGCCAGCAGCCAAGTCGACGGGGAGCTGTTTTTT.